Following are 21 T cell receptor beta chains from one sample sequenced in a study of identical twins. TCRdb called the 5' RACE reads again in MiXCR, with one record for every CDR3 protein. This repertoire shows about 920,000 distinct CDR3 sequences, 9% to 15% found once; its top ten account for 1.5% to 2%. Another study also made use of these data, one on yellow fever vaccine responses in identical twins.

Source material: PBMCs. The receptor set was obtained from a woman aged 18-29 years in good health.

This clonotype appeared a few times. The chain couples TRBV9 to TRBJ2-4, with D hard to call. Germline loops: CDR1 SGDLS, CDR2 YYNGEE. The CDR3 sequence is 16 residues long. The V and J ends lost 4 bases and 1 base respectively, with 15 bases between them. The CDR3: CASSPQPSEAKNIQYF. As DNA, the CDR3 is TGTGCCAGCAGCCCTCAGCCTTCGGAGGCCAAAAACATTCAGTACTTC.

In this sample, this clonotype turned up a few times. The genes are TRBV6-2 or TRBV6-3 and TRBJ2-3, with 10 bases lining up with TRBD1. V shed 2 bases, J shed 2 bases, and the junction held 16 bases outside the gene matches. This CDR3 has 20 amino acids. CDR1 is MNHEY and CDR2 is SVGEGT in the germline V gene. The CDR3 here is CASSYETGTGAQVPTDTQYF. CDR3 DNA: TGTGCCAGCAGTTACGAGACGGGGACAGGGGCTCAGGTACCCACAGATACGCAGTATTTT.

This chain links TRBV6-5 with TRBJ2-5; TRBD2 aligns across 10 bases. Germline CDR1 MNHEY, CDR2 SVGAGI. The CDR3 is 16 residues long. V lost 2 bases to trimming and J lost 5 bases; unmatched junction nucleotides: 8. The CDR3 DNA reads TGTGCCAGCAGTTACGCGCCGGGACTAGCGTTTGAGACCCAGTACTTC. It encodes CASSYAPGLAFETQYF.

The V and J genes are TRBV24-1 and TRBJ2-3, with TRBD2 matching over 7 bases. The CDR3 spans 15 residues. Trimming cost V 3 bases and J 4 bases; bases outside gene matches: 6. CDR1 and CDR2 (germline): KGHDR, SFDVKD. The CDR3: CATSDVSGTSDTQYF. The DNA for the CDR3 is TGTGCCACCAGTGATGTCAGCGGGACGTCAGATACGCAGTATTTT.

There are a few counts of this clonotype. V usage is TRBV4-2 and J usage is TRBJ1-5; D may be TRBD1 (6 bases). This CDR3 has 14 amino acids. V was trimmed by 5 bases and J by 3 bases, leaving 11 bases between them. Looked up from germline, CDR1 is LGHNA and CDR2 is YNFKEQ. The CDR3 sequence is CASSIRQDNQPQHF. The CDR3 DNA sequence: TGTGCCAGCAGCATCCGACAGGACAATCAGCCCCAGCATTTT.

In this sample, this clonotype turned up a few times. The V and J genes are TRBV5-1 and TRBJ2-3; tentatively, D is TRBD2 (5 bases). Per germline, CDR1 SGHRS and CDR2 YFSETQ. Trimming removed 4 bases at V and 2 bases at J, with 14 bases between. This CDR3 is built from 15 residues. CDR3 nucleotides: TGCGCCAGCAGCCCGATCGGGGTAGCCACAGATACGCAGTATTTT. This encodes CASSPIGVATDTQYF. Full variable domain (rest looked up from reference TRBV5-1 and TRBJ2-3): KAGVTQTPRYLIKTRGQQVTLSCSPISGHRSVSWYQQTPGQGLQFLFEYFSETQRNKGNFPGRFSGRQFSNSRSEMNVSTLELGDSALYLCASSPIGVATDTQYFGPGTRLTVL.

A few counts support this clonotype. V is TRBV4-1 and J is TRBJ2-5, with 9 bases fitting TRBD2. V trimming: 6 bases; J trimming: 1 base; junction bases outside the gene matches: 6. The CDR3 has 15 amino acids. Germline lookup yields CDR1 MGHRA and CDR2 YSYEKL. DNA of the CDR3: TGCGCCAGCAGTATAAGCGGGGGGCCCCAAGAGACCCAGTACTTC. Protein product: CASSISGGPQETQYF.

This clonotype was detected only a few times. The V and J genes are TRBV7-6 and TRBJ2-3, with D tentatively TRBD1 or TRBD2 (6 bases each). The CDR3 is 15 residues long. Germline CDR1 SGHVS, CDR2 FNYEAQ. V lost 1 base and J 2 bases, leaving 10 bases between the germline ends. The CDR3 DNA follows: TGTGCCAGCAGCTTAGAGGGGGGACACACAGATACGCAGTATTTT. Amino acids: CASSLEGGHTDTQYF.

This clonotype was counted a few times. The V call is TRBV24-1, the J call TRBJ2-1; 10 nucleotides align to TRBD1. The CDR3 sequence is 15 residues long. Germline CDR1 reads KGHDR; CDR2 reads SFDVKD. V trimming: 9 bases; J trimming: 6 bases; junction bases outside the gene matches: 10. In nucleotides, the CDR3 is TGTGCCACCTCCCCGGGACAGGGGAATCCCAATGAGCAGTTCTTC. It encodes CATSPGQGNPNEQFF.

J is TRBJ2-5 and V is TRBV5-1; no definite D call. Trimming pared 2 bases from V and 1 base from J, leaving 12 bases between. CDR3 length equals 15 residues. Germline CDR1 and CDR2: SGHRS and YFSETQ. The DNA for the CDR3 is TGCGCCAGCAGCTTATTAGGTATAGGCCAAGAGACCCAGTACTTC. Its protein product is CASSLLGIGQETQYF.

This clonotype showed up many times. J is TRBJ2-3 and V is TRBV3-1, with TRBD2 identical over 12 bases. The V segment lost 4 bases and the J segment 4 bases; nucleotides outside the gene matches: 3. The CDR3 covers 15 residues. Germline CDR1 and CDR2: LGHDT and YNNKEL (reference sequence). The CDR3 nucleotides read TGTGCCAGCAGCCGGGGACTAGCGGGCGCAGATACGCAGTATTTT. Protein: CASSRGLAGADTQYF.

In its sample, this clonotype was seen many times. V usage is TRBV6-2 or TRBV6-3 and J usage is TRBJ2-1; maybe TRBD2 (5 bases). The ends were cut back, 7 bases at V and 3 bases at J, with 10 bases in the middle. In germline, CDR1 is MNHEY, CDR2 SVGEGT. The CDR3 sequence is 13 residues long. The CDR3 DNA sequence: TGTGCCAGCACCCACGGAGGCTACAATGAGCAGTTCTTC. This codes for CASTHGGYNEQFF.

This clonotype was counted many times. The rearrangement links TRBV29-1 to TRBJ2-1; tentative D call: TRBD2 (6 bases). Trimming removed 7 bases at V and 7 bases at J, with 26 bases between. This CDR3 contains 16 residues. In germline, CDR1 is SQVTM, CDR2 ANQGSEA. CDR3 protein: CSAPAEGQGFGNEQFF. CDR3 bases: TGCAGCGCCCCGGCGGAGGGGCAGGGCTTCGGTAATGAGCAGTTCTTC.

This clonotype has a handful of counts. The chain uses TRBV12-3 or TRBV12-4 and TRBJ2-2; unclear D gene. Trimming removed 6 bases from V and 1 base from J, with 18 bases in between. The CDR3 length is 17 residues. The CDR3 reads CASSPEGGPWNTGELFF. The CDR3 DNA follows: TGTGCCAGCAGCCCGGAAGGTGGACCCTGGAACACCGGGGAGCTGTTTTTT.

This clonotype appeared a few times. The chain recombines TRBV11-2 with TRBJ1-2, with D perhaps TRBD1 (5 bases). There are 15 residues in the CDR3. The V and J ends lost 1 base and 2 bases respectively, with 11 bases between them. Germline loops: CDR1 SGHAT, CDR2 FQNNGV. CDR3 region: CASSLVSGPNYGYTF. CDR3 nucleotides: TGTGCCAGCAGCTTAGTGTCAGGGCCCAACTATGGCTACACCTTC.

V usage is TRBV9 and J usage is TRBJ1-1; no clear D. The V gene lost 4 bases and the J gene lost 1 base, with 11 bases spanning the gap. Germline V gives CDR1 SGDLS, CDR2 YYNGEE. The CDR3 covers 14 residues. The CDR3 spells CASSTLGQNTEAFF. The CDR3 region has the DNA TGTGCCAGCAGCACCCTTGGGCAGAACACTGAAGCTTTCTTT.

This clonotype turned up a few times. The chain recombines TRBV10-3 with TRBJ2-3; 13 nucleotides match TRBD2. V lost 6 bases to trimming and J lost 2 bases; unmatched junction nucleotides: 5. Germline assignment: CDR1 ENHRY and CDR2 SYGVKD. The CDR3 loop spans 16 amino acids. The CDR3 nucleotides read TGTGCCATCAGGAGAGGACTAGCGGGGGACACAGATACGCAGTATTTT. Translation gives CAIRRGLAGDTDTQYF.

This clonotype appeared a few times. The chain couples TRBV13 to TRBJ2-1; TRBD2 matches 14 bases. The CDR3 spans 16 residues. The germline CDR1 and CDR2 sequences are PRHDT and FYEKMQ (reference sequence). V trimming: 3 bases; J trimming: 8 bases; junction bases outside the gene matches: 6. For the CDR3, the DNA is TGTGCCAGCAGCTTGCTCGGGACTAGCGGGAGCTATGAGCAGTTCTTC. This codes for CASSLLGTSGSYEQFF. The full variable domain, completed using reference TRBV13 and TRBJ2-1, is AAGVIQSPRHLIKEKRETATLKCYPIPRHDTVYWYQQGPGQDPQFLISFYEKMQSDKGSIPDRFSAQQFSDYHSELNMSSLELGDSALYFCASSLLGTSGSYEQFFGPGTRLTVL.

This chain uses TRBV7-8 with TRBJ2-5; D might be TRBD1 or TRBD2, each matching 7 bases. The CDR3 consists of 16 residues. Germline values: CDR1 SGHVS, CDR2 FQNEAQ. V was clipped by 4 bases and J by 5 bases, with 20 bases between them. This CDR3 reads CASSSTGTVGGETQYF. CDR3 in DNA: TGTGCCAGCAGCTCGACCGGGACAGTCGGGGGGGAGACCCAGTACTTC.

The chain combines TRBV28 with TRBJ2-7; 8 bases align to TRBD2. The germline V gene encodes CDR1 MDHEN and CDR2 SYDVKM. The CDR3 consists of 14 residues. V shed 6 bases and J 3 bases; nucleotides not matched to a gene: 7. CDR3 region: CASSPAGGFYEQYF. The CDR3 DNA follows: TGTGCCAGCAGCCCGGCGGGAGGATTCTACGAGCAGTACTTC.

This chain connects TRBV7-9 to TRBJ2-1; TRBD2 matches 10 bases. Per the germline V gene, CDR1 is SEHNR and CDR2 is FQNEAQ (reference sequence). J was trimmed by 7 bases and V by 2 bases; bases with no gene match: 8. This CDR3 has 16 residues. The CDR3 DNA sequence: TGTGCCAGCAGCTTACTTCAGCGGGAGGGTAAGAATGAGCAGTTCTTC. Translation: CASSLLQREGKNEQFF.